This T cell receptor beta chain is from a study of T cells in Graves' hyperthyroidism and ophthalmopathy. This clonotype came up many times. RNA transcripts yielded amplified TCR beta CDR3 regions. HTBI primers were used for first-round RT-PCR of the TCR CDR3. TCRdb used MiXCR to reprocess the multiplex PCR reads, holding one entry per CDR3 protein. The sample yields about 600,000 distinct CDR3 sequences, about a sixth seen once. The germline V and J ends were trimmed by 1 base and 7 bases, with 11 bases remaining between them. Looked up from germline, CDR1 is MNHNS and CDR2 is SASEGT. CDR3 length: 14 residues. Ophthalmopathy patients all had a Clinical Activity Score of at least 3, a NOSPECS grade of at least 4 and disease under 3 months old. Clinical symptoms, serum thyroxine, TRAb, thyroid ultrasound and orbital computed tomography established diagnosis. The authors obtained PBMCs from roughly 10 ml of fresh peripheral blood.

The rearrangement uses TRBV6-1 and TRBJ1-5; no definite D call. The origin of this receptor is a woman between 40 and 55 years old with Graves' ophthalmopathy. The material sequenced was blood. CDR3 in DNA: TGTGCCAGCAGTGAAGTTGGCCAGTCCCAGCCCCAGCATTTT. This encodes CASSEVGQSQPQHF.